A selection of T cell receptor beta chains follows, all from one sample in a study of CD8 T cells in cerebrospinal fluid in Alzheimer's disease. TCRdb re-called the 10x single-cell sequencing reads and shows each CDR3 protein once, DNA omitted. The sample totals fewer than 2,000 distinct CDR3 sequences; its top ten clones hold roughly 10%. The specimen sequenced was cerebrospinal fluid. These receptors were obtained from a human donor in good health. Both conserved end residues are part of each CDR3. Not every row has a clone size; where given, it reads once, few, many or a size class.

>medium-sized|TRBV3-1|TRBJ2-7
CASSQDQGLGTYEQYF
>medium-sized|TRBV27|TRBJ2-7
CASSHGQGAIYEQYF
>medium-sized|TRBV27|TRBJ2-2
CASNPLAGGPGELFF
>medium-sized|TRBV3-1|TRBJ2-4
CASSQAGIAKNIQYF
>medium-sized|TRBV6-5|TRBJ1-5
CASTMSFNQPQHF
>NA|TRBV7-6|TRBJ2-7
CASSQLVSSYEQYF
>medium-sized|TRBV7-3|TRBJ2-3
CASSEGGATTDTQYF
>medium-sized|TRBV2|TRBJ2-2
CASSGTVNTGELFF
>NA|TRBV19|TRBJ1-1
CASSPLVLGAEAFF
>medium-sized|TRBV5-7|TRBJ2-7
CASSSQLVSYEQYF
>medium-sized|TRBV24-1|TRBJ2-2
CATRTGAGGELFF
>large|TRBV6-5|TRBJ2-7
CASSQTGTLLYEQYF
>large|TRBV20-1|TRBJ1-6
CSARLEGRGYSPLHF
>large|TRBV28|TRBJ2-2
CASTWTGSTGELFF
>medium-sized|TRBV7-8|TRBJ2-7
CASSPLGLPYEQYF
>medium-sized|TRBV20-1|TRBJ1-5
CSASARNQPQHF
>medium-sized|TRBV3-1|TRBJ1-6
CASSHGKVSNNSPLHF
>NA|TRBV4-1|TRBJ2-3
CASSQLLLASYEQYF
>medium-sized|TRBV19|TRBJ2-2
CASWDRGLTGELFF
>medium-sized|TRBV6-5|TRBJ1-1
CASSRRDRENTEAFF
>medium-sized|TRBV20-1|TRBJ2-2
CSARGTAALRNTGELFF
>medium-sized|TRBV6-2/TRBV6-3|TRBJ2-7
CASSFSTSGHAYEQYF
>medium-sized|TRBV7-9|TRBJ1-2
CASSQSRFLNYGYTF
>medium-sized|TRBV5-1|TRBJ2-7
CASSLVGGVGYEQYF
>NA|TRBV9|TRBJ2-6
CASSALSGAISGANVLTF
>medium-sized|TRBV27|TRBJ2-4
CASRAEKNIQYF
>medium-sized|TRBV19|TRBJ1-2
CATQRQVNYGYTF
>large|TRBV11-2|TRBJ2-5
CASSLLAGPQETQYF
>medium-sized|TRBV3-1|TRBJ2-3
CASSQGKDTQYF
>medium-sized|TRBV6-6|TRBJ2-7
CASSDWGGRAYEQYF
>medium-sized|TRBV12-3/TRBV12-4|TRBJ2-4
CASSQGAGGNIQYF
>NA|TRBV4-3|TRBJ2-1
CASSPSSGRGSLGQFF
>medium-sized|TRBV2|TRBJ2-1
CASSLTSGSSNEQFF
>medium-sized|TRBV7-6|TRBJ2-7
CASSLAAGYEQYF
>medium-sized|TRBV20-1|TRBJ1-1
CSARVQGGTEAFF
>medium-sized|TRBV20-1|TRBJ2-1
CSARTGIYNEQFF
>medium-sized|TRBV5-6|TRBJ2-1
CASTPPGLAGRVNKEQFF
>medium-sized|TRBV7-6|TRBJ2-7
CASSLTDGSYEQYF
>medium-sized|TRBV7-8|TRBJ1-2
CASSLARTGGTGYTF
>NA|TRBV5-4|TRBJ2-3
CAPGPLGTDTQYF
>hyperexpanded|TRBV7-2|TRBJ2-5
CASSLDPGQQETQYF
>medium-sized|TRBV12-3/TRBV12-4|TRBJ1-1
CASSPSRAGIRPNTEAFF
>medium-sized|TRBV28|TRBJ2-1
CASKDISRGNEQFF
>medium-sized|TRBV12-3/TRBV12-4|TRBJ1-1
CASSLKQGTLVTEAFF